Only a few counts were recorded for the clone carrying this T cell receptor (beta chain). Other DNA variants within this sample encode the same CDR3. Investigators reverse transcribed all isolated RNA, so they sequenced expressed TCRB transcripts. Profiling relied on immunoSEQ multiplex PCR, and the TCRdb table lists in-frame clones only, not all of them. The repertoire holds 860,000 or so clones, with 17% as singletons. This sample is part of a study of beta chain features in type 1 diabetes. Study in general: The patients were much like the healthy donors in age, gender and cell yields. In all, 107,917,701 sorted cells from all samples were analyzed.

The authors obtained over 95% purity in all sorted populations. This CDR3 has 15 amino acids. The germline gives CDR1 SGHTA, CDR2 FQGNSA. V dropped 0 bases and J dropped 1; count of bases not matched to a gene: 0. The genes are TRBV7-2 and TRBJ2-3; 8 nucleotides align to TRBD2. This TCR was recovered from a woman younger than 35 in good health. The specimen sequenced was naive CD4+ T cells from blood. CDR3 loop: CASSLASGGTDTQYF. CDR3 DNA: TGTGCCAGCAGCTTAGCTAGCGGGGGCACAGATACGCAGTATTTT.